Below, one T cell receptor beta chain is given with its context. The sample belongs to a study of control samples from healthy donors and cancer patients. Clones were read by immunoSEQ multiplex PCR, and TCRdb kept only the in-frame ones, dropping some. The sample contains 110,000 to 150,000 clones, 89% of which appear only once. CDR1 and CDR2 from the germline V gene are SGHKS and YYEKEE (reference sequence). This CDR3 has 14 amino acids. Between the trimmed V and J ends, which lost 2 bases and 0 bases, there was a span of 9 bases. This sequence joins TRBV5-5 and TRBJ2-7; D is undetermined. The source is a man between 25 and 39 years old in good health. The sample taken for sequencing was blood. The CDR3 here is CASSFNRASYEQYF. The CDR3 region has the DNA TGTGCCAGCAGCTTCAATAGGGCCTCCTACGAGCAGTACTTC.